This TCR beta chain was sequenced during a study of blood T cells in healthy people across ages. Individuals who donated were healthy Caucasians from Russia aged roughly 6 to 90. Per-sample PBMC isolation yielded at least 6 million cells. This clonotype occurred many times. Its antigen is currently unknown. J was trimmed by 5 bases and V by 8 bases; bases with no gene match: 6. Looked up from germline, CDR1 is LNHDA and CDR2 is SQIVND (reference sequence). This CDR3 region has 14 residues. A second about 7 to 12 cycle PCR used barcoded and J-beta primers. TCRdb re-called the 5' RACE reads with MiXCR, one entry per CDR3 protein. The table has 630,000 or so distinct CDR3 sequences, 32% seen once. Whole-study results and caveats: With naive T cell percentage, TCR beta diversity showed a strong correlation.

This sequence originates from a woman older than 75 in good health. Sequenced sample: blood. This chain joins TRBV19 and TRBJ2-1, with TRBD1 identical over 10 bases. In DNA form, the CDR3 reads TGTGCCAGTCGACCGGGACAGGGGAACAATGAGCAGTTCTTC. Protein: CASRPGQGNNEQFF.